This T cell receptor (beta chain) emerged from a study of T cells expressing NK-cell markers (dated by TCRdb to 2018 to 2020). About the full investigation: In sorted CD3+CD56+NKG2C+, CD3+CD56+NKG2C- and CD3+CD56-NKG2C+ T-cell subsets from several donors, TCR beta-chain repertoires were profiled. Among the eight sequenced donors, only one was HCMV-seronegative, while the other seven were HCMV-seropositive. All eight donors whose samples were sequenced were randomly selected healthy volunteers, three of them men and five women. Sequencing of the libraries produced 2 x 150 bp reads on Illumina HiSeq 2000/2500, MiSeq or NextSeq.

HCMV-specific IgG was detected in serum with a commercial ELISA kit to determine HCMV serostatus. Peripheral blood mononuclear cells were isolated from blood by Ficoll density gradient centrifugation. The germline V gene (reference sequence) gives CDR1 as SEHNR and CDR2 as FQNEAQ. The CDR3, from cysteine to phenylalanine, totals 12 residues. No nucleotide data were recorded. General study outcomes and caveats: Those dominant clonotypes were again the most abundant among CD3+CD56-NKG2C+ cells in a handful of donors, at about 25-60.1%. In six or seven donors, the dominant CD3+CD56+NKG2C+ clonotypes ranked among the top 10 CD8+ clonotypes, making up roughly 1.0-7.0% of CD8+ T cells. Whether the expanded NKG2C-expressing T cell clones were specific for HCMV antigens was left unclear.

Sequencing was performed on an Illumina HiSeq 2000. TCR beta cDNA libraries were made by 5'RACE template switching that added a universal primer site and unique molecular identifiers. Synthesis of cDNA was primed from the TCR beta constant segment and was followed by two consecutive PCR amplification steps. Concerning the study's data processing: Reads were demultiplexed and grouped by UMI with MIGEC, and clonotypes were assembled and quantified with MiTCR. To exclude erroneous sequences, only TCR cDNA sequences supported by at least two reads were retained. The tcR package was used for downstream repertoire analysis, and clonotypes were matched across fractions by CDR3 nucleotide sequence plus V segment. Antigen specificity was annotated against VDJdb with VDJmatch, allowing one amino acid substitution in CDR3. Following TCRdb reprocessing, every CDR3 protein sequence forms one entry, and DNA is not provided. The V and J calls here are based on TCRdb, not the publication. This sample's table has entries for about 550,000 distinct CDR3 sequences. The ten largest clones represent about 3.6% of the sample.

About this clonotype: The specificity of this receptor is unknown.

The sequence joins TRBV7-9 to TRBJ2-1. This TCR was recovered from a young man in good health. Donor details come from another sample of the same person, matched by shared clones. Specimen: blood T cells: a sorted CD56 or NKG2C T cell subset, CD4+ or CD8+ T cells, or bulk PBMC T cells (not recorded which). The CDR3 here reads CASTDSGNEQFF.